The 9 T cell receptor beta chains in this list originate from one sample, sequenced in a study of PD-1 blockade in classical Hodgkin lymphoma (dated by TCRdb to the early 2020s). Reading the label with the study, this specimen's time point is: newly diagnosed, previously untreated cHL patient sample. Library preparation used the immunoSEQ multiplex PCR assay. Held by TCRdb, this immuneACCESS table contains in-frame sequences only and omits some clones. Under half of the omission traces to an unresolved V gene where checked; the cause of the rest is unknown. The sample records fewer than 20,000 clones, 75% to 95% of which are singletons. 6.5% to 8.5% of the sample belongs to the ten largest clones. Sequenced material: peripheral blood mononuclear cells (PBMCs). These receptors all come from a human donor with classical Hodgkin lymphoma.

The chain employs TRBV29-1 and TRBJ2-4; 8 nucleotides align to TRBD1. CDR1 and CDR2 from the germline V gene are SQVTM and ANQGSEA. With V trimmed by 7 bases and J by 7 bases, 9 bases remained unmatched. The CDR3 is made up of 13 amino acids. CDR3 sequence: CSAIKTGANIQYF. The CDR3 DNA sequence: TGCAGCGCAATCAAGACAGGGGCTAACATTCAGTACTTC.

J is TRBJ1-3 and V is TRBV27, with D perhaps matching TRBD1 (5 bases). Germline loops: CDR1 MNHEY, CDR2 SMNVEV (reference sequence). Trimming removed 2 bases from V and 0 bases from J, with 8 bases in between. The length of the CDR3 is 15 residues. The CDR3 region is CASSLGAGSGNTIYF. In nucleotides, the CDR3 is TGTGCCAGCAGTTTAGGGGCAGGCTCTGGAAACACCATATATTTT.

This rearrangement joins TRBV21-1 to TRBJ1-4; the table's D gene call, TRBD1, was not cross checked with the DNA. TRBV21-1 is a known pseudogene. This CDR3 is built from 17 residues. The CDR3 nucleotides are TGTGCCAGCAGTTCATGGGTAGACAAGGTGCATAATGAAAAACTGTTTTTT. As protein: CASSSWVDKVHNEKLFF.

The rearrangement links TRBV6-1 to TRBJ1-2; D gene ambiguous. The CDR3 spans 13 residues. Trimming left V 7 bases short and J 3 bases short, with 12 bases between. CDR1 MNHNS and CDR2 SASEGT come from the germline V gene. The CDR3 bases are TGTGCCAGCACCATAGACGGGCACTATGGCTACACCTTC. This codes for CASTIDGHYGYTF.

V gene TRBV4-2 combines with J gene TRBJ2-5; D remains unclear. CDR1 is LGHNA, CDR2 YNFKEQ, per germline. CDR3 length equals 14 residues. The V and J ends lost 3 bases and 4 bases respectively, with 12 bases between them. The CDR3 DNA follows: TGTGCCAGCAGCCAGAGTTGGCAGCGAGAGACCCAGTACTTC. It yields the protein CASSQSWQRETQYF.

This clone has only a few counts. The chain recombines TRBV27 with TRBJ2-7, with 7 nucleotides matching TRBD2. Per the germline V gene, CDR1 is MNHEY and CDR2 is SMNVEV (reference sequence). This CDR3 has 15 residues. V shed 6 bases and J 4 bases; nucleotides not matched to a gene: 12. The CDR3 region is CASSPSWEGSYEQYF. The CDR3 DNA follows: TGTGCCAGCAGCCCCTCGTGGGAGGGGTCTTACGAGCAGTACTTC.

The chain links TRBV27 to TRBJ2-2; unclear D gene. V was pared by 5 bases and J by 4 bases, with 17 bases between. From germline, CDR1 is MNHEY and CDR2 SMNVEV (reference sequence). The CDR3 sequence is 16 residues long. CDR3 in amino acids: CASSEERLGFTGELFF. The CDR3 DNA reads TGTGCCAGCAGTGAAGAGAGGTTGGGTTTCACCGGGGAGCTGTTTTTT.

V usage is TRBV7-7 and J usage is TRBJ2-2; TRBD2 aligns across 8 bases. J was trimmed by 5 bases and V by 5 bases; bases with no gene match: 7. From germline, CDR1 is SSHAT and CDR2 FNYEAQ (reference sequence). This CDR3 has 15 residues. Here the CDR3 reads CASSPSGSDTGELFF. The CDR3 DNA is TGTGCCAGCAGCCCCAGCGGGAGTGATACCGGGGAGCTGTTTTTT.

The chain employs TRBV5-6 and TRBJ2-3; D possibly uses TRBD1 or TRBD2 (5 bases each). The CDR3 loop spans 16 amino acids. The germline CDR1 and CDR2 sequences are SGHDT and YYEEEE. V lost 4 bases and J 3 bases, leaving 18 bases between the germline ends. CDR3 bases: TGTGCCAGCAGCGAGACAGTTATTAGCGTGACAGATACGCAGTATTTT. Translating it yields CASSETVISVTDTQYF.